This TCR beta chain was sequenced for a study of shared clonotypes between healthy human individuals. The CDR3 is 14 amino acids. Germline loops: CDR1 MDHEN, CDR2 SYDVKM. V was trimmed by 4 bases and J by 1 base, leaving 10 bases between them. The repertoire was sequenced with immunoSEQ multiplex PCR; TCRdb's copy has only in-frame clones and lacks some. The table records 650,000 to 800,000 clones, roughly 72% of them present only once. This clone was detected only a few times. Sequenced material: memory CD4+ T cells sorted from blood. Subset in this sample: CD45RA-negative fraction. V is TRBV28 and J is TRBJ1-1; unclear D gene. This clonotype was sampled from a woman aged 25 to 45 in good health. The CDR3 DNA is TGTGCCAGCAGTTCAAGTGGGGAGAACACTGAAGCTTTCTTT. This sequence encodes CASSSSGENTEAFF.